This T cell receptor beta chain appears in the sequencing data of a study of T cell changes during pregnancy in multiple sclerosis. This CDR3 is built from 14 residues. Trimming removed 6 bases at V and 2 bases at J, with 14 bases between. The germline CDR1 and CDR2 sequences are MDHEN and SYDVKM. Repertoires were generated with immunoSEQ multiplex PCR, while TCRdb's copy carries only in-frame clones and drops some. This table has some 70,000 clones, about 92% appearing once. The material sequenced was peripheral blood, taken in the second trimester of pregnancy. V and J are TRBV28 and TRBJ2-7; a weak D match, TRBD2 (6 bases). The clonotype was recovered from a female donor in good health, enrolled as a control in a pregnancy study. The CDR3 region is CASSPSERAYEQYF. DNA of the CDR3: TGTGCCAGCAGCCCGTCGGAGCGGGCCTACGAGCAGTACTTC.